The clone carrying this T cell receptor (beta chain) came up many times. The data are from a study of regulatory T cells in long-lasting Graves disease. The CDR3 spans 12 residues. Germline assignment: CDR1 SQVTM and CDR2 ANQGSEA. With 7 bases removed from V and 3 bases from J, the gap between germline ends came to 9 bases. Regarding time point: newly diagnosed GD, antithyroid drugs for less than 3 months. Isolated PBMC RNA provided the starting material for the TCR library. Arm-PCR of CDR3 regions and iRepertoire HTBI primers were the basis on which TCR beta libraries were built. In the source study's methods: In the combined samples, approximately 62 TRBV and 14 to 15 TRBJ segments were identified. TCRdb recomputed calls from the multiplex PCR reads with MiXCR, one row per CDR3 protein. TCRdb assigned the V and J calls; the authors' analysis was not used. The sample includes under 250,000 distinct CDR3 sequences, roughly 21% of them seen just once.

This clonotype originated in a female donor with Graves disease. The sequencing used peripheral blood mononuclear cells (PBMCs), collected at new diagnosis, from a patient treated with antithyroid drugs. The V gene is TRBV29-1, the J gene TRBJ1-4, with a weak D call TRBD1 (5 bases). CDR3 in amino acids: CSAGRPNEKLFF. CDR3 sequence (DNA): TGCAGCGCGGGACGGCCTAATGAAAAACTGTTTTTT.